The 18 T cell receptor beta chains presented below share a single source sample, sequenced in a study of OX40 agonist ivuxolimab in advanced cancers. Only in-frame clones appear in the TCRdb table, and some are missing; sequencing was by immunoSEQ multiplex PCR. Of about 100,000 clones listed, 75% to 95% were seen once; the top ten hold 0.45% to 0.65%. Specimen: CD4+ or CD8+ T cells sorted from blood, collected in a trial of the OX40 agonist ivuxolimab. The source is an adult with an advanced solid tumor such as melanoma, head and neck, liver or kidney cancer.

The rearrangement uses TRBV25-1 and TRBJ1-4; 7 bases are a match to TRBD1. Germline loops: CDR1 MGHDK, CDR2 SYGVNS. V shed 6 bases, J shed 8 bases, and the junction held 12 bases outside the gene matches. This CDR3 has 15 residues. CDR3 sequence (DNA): TGTGCCAGCAGAGGTATACAGGGGCCTCAGGAAAAACTGTTTTTT. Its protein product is CASRGIQGPQEKLFF. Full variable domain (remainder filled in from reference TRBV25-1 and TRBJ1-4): EADIYQTPRYLVIGTGKKITLECSQTMGHDKMYWYQQDPGMELHLIHYSYGVNSTEKGDLSSESTVSRIRTEHFPLTLESARPSHTSQYLCASRGIQGPQEKLFFGSGTQLSVL.

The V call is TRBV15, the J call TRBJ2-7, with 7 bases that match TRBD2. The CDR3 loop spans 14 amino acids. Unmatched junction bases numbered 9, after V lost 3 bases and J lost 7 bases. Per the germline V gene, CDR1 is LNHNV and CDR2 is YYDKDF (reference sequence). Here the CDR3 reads CATSRGGTPQEQYF. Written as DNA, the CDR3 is TGTGCCACCAGCAGGGGGGGGACTCCCCAGGAGCAGTACTTC.

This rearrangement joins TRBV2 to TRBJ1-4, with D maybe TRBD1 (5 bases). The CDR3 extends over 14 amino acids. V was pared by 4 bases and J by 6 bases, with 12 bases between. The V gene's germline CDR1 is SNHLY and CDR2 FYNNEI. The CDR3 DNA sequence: TGTGCCAGCAGTGCAAGGGGCGGGGATGAAAAACTGTTTTTT. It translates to CASSARGGDEKLFF.

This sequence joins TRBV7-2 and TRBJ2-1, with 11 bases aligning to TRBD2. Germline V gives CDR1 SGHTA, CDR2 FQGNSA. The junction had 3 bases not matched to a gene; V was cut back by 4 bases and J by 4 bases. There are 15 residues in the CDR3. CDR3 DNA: TGTGCCAGCAGCTCGGGACTAGCGGATTACAATGAGCAGTTCTTC. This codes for CASSSGLADYNEQFF. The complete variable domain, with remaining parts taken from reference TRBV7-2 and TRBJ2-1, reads GAGVSQSPSNKVTEKGKDVELRCDPISGHTALYWYRQSLGQGLEFLIYFQGNSAPDKSGLPSDRFSAERTGGSVSTLTIQRTQQEDSAVYLCASSSGLADYNEQFFGPGTRLTVL.

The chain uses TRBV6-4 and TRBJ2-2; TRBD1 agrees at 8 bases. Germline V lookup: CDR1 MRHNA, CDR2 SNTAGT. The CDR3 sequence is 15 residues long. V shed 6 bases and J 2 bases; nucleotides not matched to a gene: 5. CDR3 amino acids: CASRPDRGNTGELFF. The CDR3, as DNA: TGTGCCAGCAGACCCGACAGGGGAAACACCGGGGAGCTGTTTTTT.

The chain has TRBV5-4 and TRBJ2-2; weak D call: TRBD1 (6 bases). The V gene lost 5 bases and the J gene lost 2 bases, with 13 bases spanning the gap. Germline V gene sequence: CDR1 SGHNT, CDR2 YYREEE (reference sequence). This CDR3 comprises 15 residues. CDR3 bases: TGTGCCAGCAGAAACAGGGCATCCAACACCGGGGAGCTGTTTTTT. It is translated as CASRNRASNTGELFF.

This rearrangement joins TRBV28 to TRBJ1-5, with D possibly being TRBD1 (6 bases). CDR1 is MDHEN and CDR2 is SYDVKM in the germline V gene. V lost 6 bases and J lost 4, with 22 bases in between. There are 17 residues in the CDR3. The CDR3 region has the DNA TGTGCCAGCAGGGATTCACTGGGGGCGGGGCTTAATCAGCCCCAGCATTTT. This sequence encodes CASRDSLGAGLNQPQHF.

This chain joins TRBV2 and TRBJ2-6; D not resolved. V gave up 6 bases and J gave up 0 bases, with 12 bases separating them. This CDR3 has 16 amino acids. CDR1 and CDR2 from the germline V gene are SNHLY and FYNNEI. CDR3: CASRVPPGSGANVLTF. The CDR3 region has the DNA TGTGCCAGCAGAGTCCCCCCGGGCTCTGGGGCCAACGTCCTGACTTTC. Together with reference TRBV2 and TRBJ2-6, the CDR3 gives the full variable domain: EPEVTQTPSHQVTQMGQEVILRCVPISNHLYFYWYRQILGQKVEFLVSFYNNEISEKSEIFDDQFSVERPDGSNFTLKIRSTKLEDSAMYFCASRVPPGSGANVLTFGAGSRLTVL.

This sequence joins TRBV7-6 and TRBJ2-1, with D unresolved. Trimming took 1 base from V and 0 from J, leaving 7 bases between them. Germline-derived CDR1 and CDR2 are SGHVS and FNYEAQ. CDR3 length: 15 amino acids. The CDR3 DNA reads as TGTGCCAGCAGCTTAGGGCAGGCCTCCTACAATGAGCAGTTCTTC. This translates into CASSLGQASYNEQFF.

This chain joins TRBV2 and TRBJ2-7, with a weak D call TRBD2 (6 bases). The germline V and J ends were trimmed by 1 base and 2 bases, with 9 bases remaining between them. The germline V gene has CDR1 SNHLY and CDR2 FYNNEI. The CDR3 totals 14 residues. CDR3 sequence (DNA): TGTGCCAGCAGTGAAGGGGGGGTACCCTACGAGCAGTACTTC. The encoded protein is CASSEGGVPYEQYF.

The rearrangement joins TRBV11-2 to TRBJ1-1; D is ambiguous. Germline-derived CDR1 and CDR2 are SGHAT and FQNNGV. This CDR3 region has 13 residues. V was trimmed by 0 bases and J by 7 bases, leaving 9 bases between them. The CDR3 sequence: CASSLDRRLEAFF. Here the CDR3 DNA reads TGTGCCAGCAGCTTAGATAGGAGACTTGAAGCTTTCTTT.

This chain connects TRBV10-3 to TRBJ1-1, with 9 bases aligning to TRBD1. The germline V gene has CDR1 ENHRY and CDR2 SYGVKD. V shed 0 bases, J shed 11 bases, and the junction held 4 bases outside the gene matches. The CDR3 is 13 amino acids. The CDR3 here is CAISESWTGDAFF. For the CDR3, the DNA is TGTGCCATCAGTGAGTCATGGACAGGGGATGCTTTCTTT.

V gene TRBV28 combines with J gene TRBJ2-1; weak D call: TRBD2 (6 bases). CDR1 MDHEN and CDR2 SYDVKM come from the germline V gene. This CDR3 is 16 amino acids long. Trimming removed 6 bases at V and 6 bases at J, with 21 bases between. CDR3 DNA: TGTGCCAGCAGAGTGGGGAGGCGTCACCCGGCCAATGAGCAGTTCTTC. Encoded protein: CASRVGRRHPANEQFF.

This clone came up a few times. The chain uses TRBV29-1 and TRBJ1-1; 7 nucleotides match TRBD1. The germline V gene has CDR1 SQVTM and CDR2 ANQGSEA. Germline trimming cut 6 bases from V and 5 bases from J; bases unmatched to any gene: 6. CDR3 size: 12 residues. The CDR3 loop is CSVRTGGTEAFF. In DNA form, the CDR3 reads TGCAGCGTGAGGACAGGTGGGACTGAAGCTTTCTTT.

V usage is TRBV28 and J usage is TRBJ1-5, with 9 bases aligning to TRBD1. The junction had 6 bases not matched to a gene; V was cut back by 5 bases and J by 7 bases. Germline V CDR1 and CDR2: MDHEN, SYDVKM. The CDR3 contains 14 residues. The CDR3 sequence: CASSRTGDRQPQHF. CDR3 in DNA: TGTGCCAGCAGTAGGACAGGGGATCGACAGCCCCAGCATTTT.

The DNA of the CDR3 is TGTGCCAGCAGCTTCCAAGGGGTGTACGAGCAGTACTTC. Translating gives CASSFQGVYEQYF. The rearrangement joins TRBV5-4 to TRBJ2-7; possible D gene TRBD1, 5 bases. Looked up from germline, CDR1 is SGHNT and CDR2 is YYREEE (reference sequence). The CDR3 loop spans 13 amino acids. The V and J ends lost 2 bases and 4 bases respectively, with 10 bases between them.

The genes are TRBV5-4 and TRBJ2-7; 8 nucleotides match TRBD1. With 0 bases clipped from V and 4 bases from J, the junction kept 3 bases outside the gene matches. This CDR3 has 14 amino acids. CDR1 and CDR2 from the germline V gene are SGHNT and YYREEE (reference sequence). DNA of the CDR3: TGTGCCAGCAGCTTGGGACAGGGGAAGTACGAGCAGTACTTC. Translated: CASSLGQGKYEQYF. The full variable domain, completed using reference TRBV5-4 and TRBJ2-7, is ETGVTQSPTHLIKTRGQQVTLRCSSQSGHNTVSWYQQALGQGPQFIFQYYREEENGRGNFPPRFSGLQFPNYSSELNVNALELDDSALYLCASSLGQGKYEQYFGPGTRLTVT.

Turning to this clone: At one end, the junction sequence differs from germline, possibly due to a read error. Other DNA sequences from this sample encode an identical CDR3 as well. DNA for the CDR3: TGTGCCAGCAGTTATCGCCGCGGGGGCGTGAAACTGTTTTTC. Protein: CASSYRRGGVKLFF. V usage is TRBV28 and J usage is TRBJ1-4; D perhaps matches TRBD1 (6 bases). This CDR3 region has 14 residues. Germline V gene data show CDR1 as MDHEN and CDR2 as SYDVKM.